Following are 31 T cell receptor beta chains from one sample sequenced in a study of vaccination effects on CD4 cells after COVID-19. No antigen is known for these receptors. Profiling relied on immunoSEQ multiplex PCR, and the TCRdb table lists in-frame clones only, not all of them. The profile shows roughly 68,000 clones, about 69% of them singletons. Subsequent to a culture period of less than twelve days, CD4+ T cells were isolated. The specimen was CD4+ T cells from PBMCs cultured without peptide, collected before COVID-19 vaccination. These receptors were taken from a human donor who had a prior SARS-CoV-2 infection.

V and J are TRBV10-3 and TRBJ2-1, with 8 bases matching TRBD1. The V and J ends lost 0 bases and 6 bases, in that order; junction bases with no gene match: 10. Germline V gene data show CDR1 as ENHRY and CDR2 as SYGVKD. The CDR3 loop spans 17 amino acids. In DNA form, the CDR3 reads TGTGCCATCAGTGAGTCACCGGGACAGGTGTTGGGCAATGAGCAGTTCTTC. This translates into CAISESPGQVLGNEQFF.

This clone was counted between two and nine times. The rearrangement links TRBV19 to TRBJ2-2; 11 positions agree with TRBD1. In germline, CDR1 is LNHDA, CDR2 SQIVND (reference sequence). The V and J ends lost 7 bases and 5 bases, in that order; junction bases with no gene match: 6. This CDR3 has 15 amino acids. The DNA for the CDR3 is TGTGCCAGTACTACCGGGACAGGGGGAACCGGGGAGCTGTTTTTT. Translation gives CASTTGTGGTGELFF.

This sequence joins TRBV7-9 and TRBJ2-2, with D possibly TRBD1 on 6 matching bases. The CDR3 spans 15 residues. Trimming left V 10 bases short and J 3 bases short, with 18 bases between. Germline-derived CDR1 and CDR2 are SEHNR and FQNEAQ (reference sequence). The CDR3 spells CATSTGYGDTGELFF. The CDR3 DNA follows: TGTGCCACAAGCACAGGGTATGGGGACACCGGGGAGCTGTTTTTT.

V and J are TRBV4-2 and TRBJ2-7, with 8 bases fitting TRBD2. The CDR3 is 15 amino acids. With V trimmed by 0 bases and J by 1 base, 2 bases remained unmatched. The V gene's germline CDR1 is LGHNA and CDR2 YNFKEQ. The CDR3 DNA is TGTGCCAGCAGCCAAGATTTAGCGGGGTCCTACGAGCAGTACTTC. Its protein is CASSQDLAGSYEQYF.

CDR3 DNA sequence: TGTGCCAGCACCCAGACAGGGGGCGCCTTATACGAGCAGTACTTC. Protein sequence: CASTQTGGALYEQYF. The chain links TRBV3-1 (or the pseudogene TRBV3-2) to TRBJ2-7, with 10 bases fitting TRBD1. V lost 7 bases and J lost 4; bases outside the gene matches: 10. Germline assignment: CDR1 LGHDT and CDR2 YNNKEL (reference sequence). This CDR3 has 15 residues.

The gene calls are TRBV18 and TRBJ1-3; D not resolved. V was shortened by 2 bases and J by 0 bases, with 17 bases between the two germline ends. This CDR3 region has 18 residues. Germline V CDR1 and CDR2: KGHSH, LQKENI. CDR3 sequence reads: CASSPFASERNSGNTIYF. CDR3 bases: TGTGCCAGCTCACCATTTGCCTCGGAAAGAAACTCTGGAAACACCATATATTTT. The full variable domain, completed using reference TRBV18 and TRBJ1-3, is NAGVMQNPRHLVRRRGQEARLRCSPMKGHSHVYWYRQLPEEGLKFMVYLQKENIIDESGMPKERFSAEFPKEGPSILRIQQVVRGDSAAYFCASSPFASERNSGNTIYFGEGSWLTVV.

This chain's CDR3 is CASSSYREAPQHF. In DNA, the CDR3 is TGTGCCAGCAGTTCCTACAGGGAGGCGCCCCAGCATTTT. The chain recombines TRBV27 with TRBJ1-5; possibly TRBD1 for D (6 bases). The V gene lost 4 bases and the J gene lost 9 bases, with 13 bases spanning the gap. There are 13 residues in the CDR3. Germline-derived CDR1 and CDR2 are MNHEY and SMNVEV (reference sequence).

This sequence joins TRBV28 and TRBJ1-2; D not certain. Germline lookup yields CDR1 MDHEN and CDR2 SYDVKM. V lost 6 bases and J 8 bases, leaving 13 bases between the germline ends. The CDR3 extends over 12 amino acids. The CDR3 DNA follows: TGTGCCAGCAGGTCGGACGTGGCGGGCTACACCTTC. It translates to CASRSDVAGYTF.

The CDR3 protein is CASSYGGTRGYTF. DNA of the CDR3: TGTGCCAGCAGTTACGGGGGAACGAGGGGCTACACCTTC. The V and J genes are TRBV6-5 and TRBJ1-2, with D possibly matching TRBD1 (5 bases). Trimming shortened V by 2 bases and J by 8 bases, and 12 bases separated the two germline ends. This CDR3 has 13 residues. Germline assignment: CDR1 MNHEY and CDR2 SVGAGI.

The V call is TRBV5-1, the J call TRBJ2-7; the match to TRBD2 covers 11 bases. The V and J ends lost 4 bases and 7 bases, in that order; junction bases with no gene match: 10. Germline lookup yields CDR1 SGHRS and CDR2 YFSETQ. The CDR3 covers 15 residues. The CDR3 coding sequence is TGCGCCAGCAGCAGGGGGACTAGCGGAGTCCGGGAGCAGTACTTC. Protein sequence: CASSRGTSGVREQYF.

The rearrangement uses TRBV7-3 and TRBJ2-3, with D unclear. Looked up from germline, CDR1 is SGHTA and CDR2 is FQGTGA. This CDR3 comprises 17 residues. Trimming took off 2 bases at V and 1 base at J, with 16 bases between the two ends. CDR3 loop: CASSLDGWTEGTDTQYF. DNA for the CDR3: TGTGCCAGCAGCTTAGACGGGTGGACGGAAGGCACAGATACGCAGTATTTT.

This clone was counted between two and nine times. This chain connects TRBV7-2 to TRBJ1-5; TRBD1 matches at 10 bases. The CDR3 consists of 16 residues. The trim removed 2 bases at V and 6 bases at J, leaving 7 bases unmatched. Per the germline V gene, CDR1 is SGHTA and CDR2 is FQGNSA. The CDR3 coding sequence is TGTGCCAGCAGCTTAACCGGGACAGGGGTAGGTCAGCCCCAGCATTTT. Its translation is CASSLTGTGVGQPQHF.

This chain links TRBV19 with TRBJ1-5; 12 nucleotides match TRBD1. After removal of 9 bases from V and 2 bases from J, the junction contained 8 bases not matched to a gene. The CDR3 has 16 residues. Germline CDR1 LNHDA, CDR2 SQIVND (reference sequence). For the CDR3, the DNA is TGTGCCAGCCATGGGACAGGGGGCTGGGGCAATCAGCCCCAGCATTTT. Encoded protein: CASHGTGGWGNQPQHF.

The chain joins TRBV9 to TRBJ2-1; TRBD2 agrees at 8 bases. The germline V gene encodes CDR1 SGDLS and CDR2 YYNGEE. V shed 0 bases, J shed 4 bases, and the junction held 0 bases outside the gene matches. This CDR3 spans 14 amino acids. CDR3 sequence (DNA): TGTGCCAGCAGCGTAGCTAGCGGGTACAATGAGCAGTTCTTC. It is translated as CASSVASGYNEQFF.

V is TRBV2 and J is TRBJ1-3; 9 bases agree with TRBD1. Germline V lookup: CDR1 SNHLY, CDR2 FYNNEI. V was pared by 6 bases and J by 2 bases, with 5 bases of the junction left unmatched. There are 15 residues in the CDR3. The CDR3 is CASSQDRGTGNTIYF. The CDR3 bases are TGTGCCAGCAGCCAGGACAGGGGTACTGGAAACACCATATATTTT.

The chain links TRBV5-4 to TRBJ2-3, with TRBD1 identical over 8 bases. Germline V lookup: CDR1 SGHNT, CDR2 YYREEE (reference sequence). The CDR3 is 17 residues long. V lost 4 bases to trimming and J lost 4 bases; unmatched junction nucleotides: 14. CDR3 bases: TGTGCCAGCAGCGACCGACAGGGGTCCTCAGCACCAGATACGCAGTATTTT. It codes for CASSDRQGSSAPDTQYF.

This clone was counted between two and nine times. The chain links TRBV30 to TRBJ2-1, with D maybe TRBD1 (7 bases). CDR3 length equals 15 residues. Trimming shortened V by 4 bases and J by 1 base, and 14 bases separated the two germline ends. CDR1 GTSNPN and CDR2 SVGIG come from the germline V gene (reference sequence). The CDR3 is CAWKQGGISYNEQFF. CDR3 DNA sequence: TGTGCCTGGAAGCAGGGGGGAATTTCCTACAATGAGCAGTTCTTC.

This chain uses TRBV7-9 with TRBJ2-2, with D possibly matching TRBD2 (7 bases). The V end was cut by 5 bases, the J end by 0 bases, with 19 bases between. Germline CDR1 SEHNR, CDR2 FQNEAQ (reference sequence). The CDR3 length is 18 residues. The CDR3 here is CASSPPWRGPSNTGELFF. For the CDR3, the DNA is TGTGCCAGCAGCCCACCATGGCGGGGGCCTTCGAACACCGGGGAGCTGTTTTTT. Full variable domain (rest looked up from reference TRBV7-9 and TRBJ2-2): DTGVSQNPRHKITKRGQNVTFRCDPISEHNRLYWYRQTLGQGPEFLTYFQNEAQLEKSRLLSDRFSAERPKGSFSTLEIQRTEQGDSAMYLCASSPPWRGPSNTGELFFGEGSRLTVL.

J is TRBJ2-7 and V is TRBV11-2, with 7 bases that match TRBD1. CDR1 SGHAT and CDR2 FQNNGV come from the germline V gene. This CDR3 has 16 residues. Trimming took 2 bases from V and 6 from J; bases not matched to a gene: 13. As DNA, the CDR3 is TGTGCCAGCAGCTTAAGGGACAGCAGTTTAGGCGGCGAGCAGTACTTC. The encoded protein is CASSLRDSSLGGEQYF.

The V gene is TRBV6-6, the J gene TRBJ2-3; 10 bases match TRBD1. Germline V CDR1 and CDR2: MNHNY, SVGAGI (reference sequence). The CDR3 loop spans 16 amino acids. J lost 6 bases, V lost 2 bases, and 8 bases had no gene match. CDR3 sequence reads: CASSYRWTGGWDTQYF. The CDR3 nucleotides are TGTGCCAGCAGTTACCGGTGGACAGGGGGTTGGGATACGCAGTATTTT.

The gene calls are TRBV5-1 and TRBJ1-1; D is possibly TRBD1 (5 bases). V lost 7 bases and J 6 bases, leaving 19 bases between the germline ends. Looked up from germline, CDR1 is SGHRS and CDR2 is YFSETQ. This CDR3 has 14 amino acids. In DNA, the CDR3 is TGCGCCAGCGCGTCGGGGGAGTCTAGGGCTGAAGCTTTCTTT. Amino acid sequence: CASASGESRAEAFF.

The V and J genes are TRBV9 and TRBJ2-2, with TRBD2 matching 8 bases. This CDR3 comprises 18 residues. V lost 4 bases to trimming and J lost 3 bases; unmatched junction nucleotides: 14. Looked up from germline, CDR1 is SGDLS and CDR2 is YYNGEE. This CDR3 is CASSPSKRRGEYTGELFF. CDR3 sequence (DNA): TGTGCCAGCAGCCCATCCAAGAGGCGGGGGGAATACACCGGGGAGCTGTTTTTT.

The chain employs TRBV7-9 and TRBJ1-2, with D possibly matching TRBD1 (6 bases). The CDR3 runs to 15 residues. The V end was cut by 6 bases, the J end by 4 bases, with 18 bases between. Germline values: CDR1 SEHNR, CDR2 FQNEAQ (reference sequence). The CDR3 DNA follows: TGTGCCAGCAGGGGAGCTCAGGGGAAGGTCTATGGCTACACCTTC. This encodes CASRGAQGKVYGYTF.

The CDR3 loop reads CASSADGLAGVGWAGELFF. The CDR3 DNA sequence: TGTGCCAGCAGCGCCGACGGACTAGCGGGGGTTGGTTGGGCCGGGGAGCTGTTTTTT. The J gene is TRBJ2-2, the V gene TRBV7-8; 13 bases are shared with TRBD2. CDR1 and CDR2 from the germline V gene are SGHVS and FQNEAQ. V shed 5 bases, J shed 6 bases, and the junction held 15 bases outside the gene matches. The CDR3 length is 19 residues.

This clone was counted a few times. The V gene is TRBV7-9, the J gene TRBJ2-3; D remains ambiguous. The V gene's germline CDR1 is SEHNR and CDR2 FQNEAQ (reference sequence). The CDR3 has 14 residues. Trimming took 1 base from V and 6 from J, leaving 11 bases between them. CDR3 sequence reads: CASSLGGSADTQYF. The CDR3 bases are TGTGCCAGCAGCTTAGGCGGTTCGGCGGATACGCAGTATTTT.

In DNA, the CDR3 is TGTGCCAGCAGCTTGGACACAGATACGCAGTATTTT. Encoded protein: CASSLDTDTQYF. The chain combines TRBV5-4 with TRBJ2-3; D is uncertain. V was cut by 0 bases and J by 2 bases, with 1 base left in between. The germline V gene has CDR1 SGHNT and CDR2 YYREEE (reference sequence). The CDR3 is 12 residues long.

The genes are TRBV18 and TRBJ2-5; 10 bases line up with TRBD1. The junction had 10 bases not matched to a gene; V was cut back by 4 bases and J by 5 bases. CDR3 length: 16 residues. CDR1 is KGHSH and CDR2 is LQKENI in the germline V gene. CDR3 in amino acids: CASSRSRTGGWETQYF. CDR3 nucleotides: TGTGCCAGCTCACGATCCCGGACAGGGGGTTGGGAGACCCAGTACTTC.

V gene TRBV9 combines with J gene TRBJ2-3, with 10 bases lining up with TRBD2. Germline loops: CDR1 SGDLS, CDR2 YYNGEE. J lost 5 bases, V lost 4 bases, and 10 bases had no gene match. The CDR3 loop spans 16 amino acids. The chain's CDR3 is CASSKPGTSAGDTQYF. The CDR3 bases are TGTGCCAGCAGCAAACCCGGGACTAGCGCTGGAGATACGCAGTATTTT.

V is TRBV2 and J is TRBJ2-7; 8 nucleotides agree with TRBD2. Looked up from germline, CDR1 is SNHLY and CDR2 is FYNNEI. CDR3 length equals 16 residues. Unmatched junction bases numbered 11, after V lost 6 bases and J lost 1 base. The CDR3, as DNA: TGTGCCAGCAGACCAAGGAGCGGGGGCTATTCCTACGAGCAGTACTTC. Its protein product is CASRPRSGGYSYEQYF.

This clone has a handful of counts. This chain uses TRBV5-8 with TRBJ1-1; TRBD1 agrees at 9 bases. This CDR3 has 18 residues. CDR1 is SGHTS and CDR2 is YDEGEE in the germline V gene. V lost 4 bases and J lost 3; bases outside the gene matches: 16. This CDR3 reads CASSRETGGARTDTEAFF. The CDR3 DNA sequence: TGTGCCAGCAGCCGCGAAACAGGGGGCGCTCGGACGGACACTGAAGCTTTCTTT.

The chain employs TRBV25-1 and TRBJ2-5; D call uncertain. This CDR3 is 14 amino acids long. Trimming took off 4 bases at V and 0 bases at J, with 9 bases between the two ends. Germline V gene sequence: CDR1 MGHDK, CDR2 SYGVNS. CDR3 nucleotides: TGTGCCAGCAGTGCCAATATGTACCAAGAGACCCAGTACTTC. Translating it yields CASSANMYQETQYF.